Each of the 20 T cell receptor beta chains below was sequenced from the same sample in a study of identical twins. TCRdb analysed the 5' RACE reads with MiXCR anew, one entry per CDR3 protein. In the table there are 550,000 to 700,000 distinct CDR3 sequences, 21% of which are singletons. The same sample was also studied in work on T cells expressing NK-cell markers.

What was sequenced was PBMCs. The receptor source for this set is a woman under 30 in good health.

The V and J genes are TRBV29-1 and TRBJ2-1; 7 bases map to TRBD2. V gave up 5 bases and J gave up 8 bases; unmatched junction bases: 9. CDR3 length equals 13 residues. The germline V gene encodes CDR1 SQVTM and CDR2 ANQGSEA. The CDR3 spells CSVFSTSEHEQFF. In nucleotides, the CDR3 is TGCAGCGTTTTTAGCACTAGCGAACATGAGCAGTTCTTC.

This clonotype was found a few times. The V gene is TRBV7-3, the J gene TRBJ1-1; D unresolved. The CDR3 length is 16 residues. Trimming removed 4 bases from V and 3 bases from J, with 18 bases in between. Germline assignment: CDR1 SGHTA and CDR2 FQGTGA. The CDR3 DNA sequence: TGTGCCAGCAGCTCGGCGGTCCGCTTAAGGGACACTGAAGCTTTCTTT. Residues: CASSSAVRLRDTEAFF.

This clonotype has a single count. The chain recombines TRBV20-1 with TRBJ2-1, with 9 positions matching TRBD2. Germline V gives CDR1 DFQATT, CDR2 SNEGSKA (reference sequence). V gave up 5 bases and J gave up 13 bases; unmatched junction bases: 12. The CDR3 covers 13 residues. The CDR3 sequence: CSARGGAGLYQFF. Here the CDR3 DNA reads TGCAGTGCTCGCGGGGGGGCCGGTCTTTATCAGTTCTTC.

In its sample, this clonotype was seen a few times. The rearrangement links TRBV6-6 to TRBJ2-1; D is unresolved. Trimming cost V 6 bases and J 12 bases, with 18 bases left between them. This CDR3 is 13 amino acids long. Germline CDR1 MNHNY, CDR2 SVGAGI (reference sequence). The CDR3 here is CASSRYETQSQFF. The CDR3 nucleotides read TGTGCCAGCAGCCGCTATGAGACTCAGTCGCAGTTCTTC.

Ten or more counts support this clonotype. The chain has TRBV12-3 or TRBV12-4 and TRBJ2-7, with D perhaps matching TRBD2 (5 bases). The CDR3 loop spans 13 amino acids. V was shortened by 11 bases and J by 2 bases, with 16 bases between the two germline ends. The CDR3 DNA sequence: TGTGCCTCCCAGCGGCGAAACGCCTACGAGCAGTACTTC. Protein sequence: CASQRRNAYEQYF.

CDR3 coding DNA: TGTGCCAGCAGCTTAGAGGGCATTAATGAGCAGTTCTTC. Translation gives CASSLEGINEQFF. The genes are TRBV7-6 and TRBJ2-1; no clear D gene. The CDR3 is 13 residues long. Germline CDR1 and CDR2: SGHVS and FNYEAQ. V was clipped by 1 base and J by 7 bases, with 8 bases between them.

The chain is built from TRBV9 and TRBJ2-3; D possibly corresponds to TRBD1 (6 bases). The germline V gene has CDR1 SGDLS and CDR2 YYNGEE. The CDR3 totals 13 residues. Trimming shortened V by 3 bases and J by 5 bases, and 10 bases separated the two germline ends. CDR3 nucleotides: TGTGCCAGCAGCGCCCCAGGGGTAGATACGCAGTATTTT. Protein product: CASSAPGVDTQYF.

This chain uses TRBV12-3 or TRBV12-4 with TRBJ2-1; no definite D call. V was clipped by 6 bases and J by 1 base, with 10 bases between them. This CDR3 contains 14 residues. CDR3 in amino acids: CASSPRKSYNEQFF. The CDR3 bases are TGTGCCAGCAGCCCTCGAAAGTCCTACAATGAGCAGTTCTTC.

This clonotype occurred many times. The chain recombines TRBV20-1 with TRBJ2-3, with D tentatively TRBD2 (6 bases). The V end was cut by 6 bases, the J end by 2 bases, with 15 bases between. The CDR3 spans 14 residues. Looked up from germline, CDR1 is DFQATT and CDR2 is SNEGSKA (reference sequence). CDR3 nucleotides: TGCAGTGCCATGCGGGACGGATACACAGATACGCAGTATTTT. Residues: CSAMRDGYTDTQYF.

This clonotype was seen more than once but under ten times. The chain couples TRBV4-1 to TRBJ2-1; D not resolved. CDR1 and CDR2 from the germline V gene are MGHRA and YSYEKL. This CDR3 spans 14 amino acids. V lost 1 base, J lost 5 bases, and 9 bases lay in between. CDR3 coding DNA: TGCGCCAGCAGCCAAGCACCCTGGGACAATGAGCAGTTCTTC. Its translation: CASSQAPWDNEQFF.

This clonotype showed up just a few times. The chain carries TRBV20-1 and TRBJ2-1, with a possible D match to TRBD2 (5 bases). The CDR3 sequence is 14 residues long. In germline, CDR1 is DFQATT, CDR2 SNEGSKA (reference sequence). Trimming pared 3 bases from V and 8 bases from J, leaving 17 bases between. In nucleotides, the CDR3 is TGCAGTGCTAGCTATGCGGGTGCTTGGGATGAGCAGTTCTTC. Its protein product is CSASYAGAWDEQFF.

V and J are TRBV27 and TRBJ1-6; the D is unclear. Germline V lookup: CDR1 MNHEY, CDR2 SMNVEV (reference sequence). V lost 6 bases to trimming and J lost 9 bases, with 12 bases between them. The CDR3 has 13 residues. CDR3 sequence reads: CASSSRLASPLHF. DNA of the CDR3: TGTGCCAGCAGCTCAAGACTTGCTTCACCCCTCCACTTT.

This clonotype appeared a single time. The chain uses TRBV15 and TRBJ2-4, with D unclear. Germline CDR1 reads LNHNV; CDR2 reads YYDKDF (reference sequence). There are 13 residues in the CDR3. V lost 1 base and J 6 bases, leaving 7 bases between the germline ends. The CDR3 spells CATSRARGNIQYF. As DNA, the CDR3 is TGTGCCACCAGCAGAGCCCGTGGAAACATTCAGTACTTC.

This clonotype has more than one count but fewer than ten. The V call is TRBV5-1, the J call TRBJ2-7; D remains ambiguous. V shed 0 bases and J shed 2 bases, with 12 bases lying between them. The germline V gene encodes CDR1 SGHRS and CDR2 YFSETQ. The CDR3 has 15 residues. This chain's CDR3 is CASSLGADLTYEQYF. CDR3 sequence (DNA): TGCGCCAGCAGCTTGGGGGCGGATTTAACCTACGAGCAGTACTTC.

This clonotype appeared a few times. This sequence joins TRBV6-5 and TRBJ1-6; no reliable D call. The V and J ends lost 2 bases and 6 bases respectively, with 14 bases between them. The CDR3 has 16 amino acids. Germline lookup yields CDR1 MNHEY and CDR2 SVGAGI. Written as DNA, the CDR3 is TGTGCCAGCAGTTACGCCGGAGGGATTGGTAATTCACCCCTCCACTTT. The encoded protein is CASSYAGGIGNSPLHF.

This clonotype occurred a few times. V is TRBV20-1 and J is TRBJ2-7, with a weak D call TRBD2 (6 bases). Per germline, CDR1 DFQATT and CDR2 SNEGSKA (reference sequence). Trimming removed 5 bases from V and 3 bases from J, with 20 bases in between. CDR3 length equals 15 residues. In DNA form, the CDR3 reads TGCAGTGCTGCCGGGGGTAGCGGAACCTACTACGAGCAGTACTTC. Translated, it gives CSAAGGSGTYYEQYF.

The rearrangement joins TRBV7-9 to TRBJ1-2, with a weak D call TRBD1 (6 bases). From germline, CDR1 is SEHNR and CDR2 FQNEAQ (reference sequence). The germline V and J ends were trimmed by 1 base and 2 bases, with 11 bases remaining between them. CDR3 length: 15 amino acids. DNA for the CDR3: TGTGCCAGCAGCTTAGTTGGGACACCAAACTATGGCTACACCTTC. Translated: CASSLVGTPNYGYTF. The whole variable domain, filled in from reference TRBV7-9 and TRBJ1-2, reads DTGVSQNPRHKITKRGQNVTFRCDPISEHNRLYWYRQTLGQGPEFLTYFQNEAQLEKSRLLSDRFSAERPKGSFSTLEIQRTEQGDSAMYLCASSLVGTPNYGYTFGSGTRLTVV.

The genes are TRBV25-1 and TRBJ1-2; D gene uncertain. The V end was cut by 4 bases, the J end by 8 bases, with 17 bases between. The germline V gene has CDR1 MGHDK and CDR2 SYGVNS. The length of the CDR3 is 14 residues. CDR3 protein: CASSVHGPLAGYTF. CDR3 DNA: TGTGCCAGCAGTGTACACGGTCCCCTTGCAGGCTACACCTTC.

This clonotype was seen repeatedly, ten times or more. The rearrangement links TRBV20-1 to TRBJ2-1, with D unclear. CDR1 DFQATT and CDR2 SNEGSKA come from the germline V gene (reference sequence). The germline V and J ends were trimmed by 7 bases and 8 bases, with 21 bases remaining between them. CDR3 size: 14 residues. CDR3 DNA: TGCAGTGTTTATCGAGTTGCCGCCATCGATGAGCAGTTCTTC. Its translation is CSVYRVAAIDEQFF.

This clonotype was detected many times. This chain connects TRBV4-3 to TRBJ2-3; D is unclear. Germline V gives CDR1 LGHNA, CDR2 YSLEER. V lost 1 base to trimming and J lost 0 bases, with 11 bases between them. CDR3 length equals 16 residues. This chain's CDR3 is CASSQAPATSTDTQYF. DNA of the CDR3: TGCGCCAGCAGCCAAGCCCCAGCGACTAGCACAGATACGCAGTATTTT.